This paragraph reports one T cell receptor (beta chain). The CDR3 is 11 amino acids. Germline V gene data show CDR1 as MRHNA and CDR2 as SNTAGT. Profiling relied on immunoSEQ multiplex PCR, and the TCRdb table lists in-frame clones only, not all of them. The sample consists of roughly 92,000 clones, 94% of them appearing once. The data derive from a study of siplizumab effects on memory and regulatory T cells. The chain combines TRBV6-4 with TRBJ2-5, with D uncertain. The end of the DNA is better explained by TRBJ2-7, so the J call may be wrong. The receptor's source is a human donor in good health. Sequencing was done on a sample of non-Treg CD4+ T cells sorted from blood. CDR3 sequence reads: CAYPKPNEQYF. The CDR3 nucleotides are TGTGCCTACCCAAAGCCGAACGAGCAGTACTTC.